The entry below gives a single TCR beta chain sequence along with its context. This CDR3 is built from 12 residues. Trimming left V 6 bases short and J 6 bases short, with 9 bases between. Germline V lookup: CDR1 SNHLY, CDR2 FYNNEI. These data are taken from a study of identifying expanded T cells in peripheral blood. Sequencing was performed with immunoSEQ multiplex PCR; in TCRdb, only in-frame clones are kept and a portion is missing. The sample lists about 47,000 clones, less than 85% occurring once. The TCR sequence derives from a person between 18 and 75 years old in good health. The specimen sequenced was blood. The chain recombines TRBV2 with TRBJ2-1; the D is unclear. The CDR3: CASRYTGNEQFF. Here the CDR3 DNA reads TGTGCCAGCAGGTATACCGGCAATGAGCAGTTCTTC.